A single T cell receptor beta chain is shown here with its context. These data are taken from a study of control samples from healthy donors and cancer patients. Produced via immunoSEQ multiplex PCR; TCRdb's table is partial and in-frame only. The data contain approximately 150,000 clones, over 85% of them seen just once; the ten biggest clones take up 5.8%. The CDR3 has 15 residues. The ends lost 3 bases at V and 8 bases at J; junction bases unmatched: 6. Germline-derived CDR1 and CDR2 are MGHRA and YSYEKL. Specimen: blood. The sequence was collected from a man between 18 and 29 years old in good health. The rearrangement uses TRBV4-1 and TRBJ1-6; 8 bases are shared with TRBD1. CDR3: CASSHPRGLDSPLHF. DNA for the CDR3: TGCGCCAGCAGCCACCCCAGGGGGCTCGATTCACCCCTCCACTTT.